The clone carrying this TCR beta chain has only a few counts. Antigen: not known. The table came from immunoSEQ multiplex PCR; TCRdb's copy has only in-frame clones and leaves some out. The profile shows some 120,000 clones, about 82% of them singletons. This entry belongs to a study of a mutant IDH1 vaccine in newly diagnosed glioma. Across the whole study: Treated patients comprised approximately 60% males and around 38% females, mean age about 44 years.

The V gene lost 0 bases and the J gene lost 4 bases, with 9 bases spanning the gap. The CDR3 length is 14 residues. The germline CDR1 and CDR2 sequences are SGHNT and YENEEA. As for time point: week 11, during vaccination. In the vaccine, a single dose held 300 ug of the mutant IDH1 20-mer peptide, along with topical imiquimod. Every donor had a new WHO grade 3 or 4 astrocytoma that was IDH1-mutant, with loss of nuclear ATRX. The clonotype was recovered from a man aged 35-49 years with glioma. The specimen was PBMCs, collected from a glioma patient whose treatment included an IDH1 peptide vaccine. The chain employs TRBV11-3 and TRBJ1-1; tentatively, D is TRBD1 (6 bases). CDR3 nucleotide sequence: TGTGCCAGCAGCTTAGACCGGGACACCACTGAAGCTTTCTTT. It yields the protein CASSLDRDTTEAFF. Full variable domain (outside the CDR3, taken from reference TRBV11-3 and TRBJ1-1): EAGVVQSPRYKIIEKKQPVAFWCNPISGHNTLYWYLQNLGQGPELLIRYENEEAVDDSQLPKDRFSAERLKGVDSTLKIQPAELGDSAVYLCASSLDRDTTEAFFGQGTRLTVV.